Below are 12 T cell receptor beta chains sequenced from a single sample in a study of T cells after posttransplantation cyclophosphamide. Only in-frame clones appear in the TCRdb table, and some are missing; sequencing was by immunoSEQ multiplex PCR. This sample carries about 3,300 clones, around three quarters of them seen once, and the ten largest clones take 20% to 25%. Sequencing was done on a sample of memory CD8+ T cells sorted from blood. Receptors were obtained from a woman aged 55-70 years in good health, CMV-negative, and a related stem cell transplant donor.

V usage is TRBV6-5 and J usage is TRBJ1-1; 8 nucleotides match TRBD1. V dropped 6 bases and J dropped 4; count of bases not matched to a gene: 4. The CDR3 extends over 13 amino acids. Germline-derived CDR1 and CDR2 are MNHEY and SVGAGI. This CDR3 reads CASSLQGATEAFF. The CDR3 DNA sequence: TGTGCCAGCAGCCTCCAGGGGGCCACTGAAGCTTTCTTT.

The chain uses TRBV7-6 and TRBJ2-1; unclear D gene. The germline V gene has CDR1 SGHVS and CDR2 FNYEAQ. This CDR3 comprises 15 residues. V dropped 5 bases and J dropped 6 bases, with 17 bases sitting between them. CDR3 amino acids: CASSTRGLLGNEQFF. The CDR3 DNA reads as TGTGCCAGCAGCACAAGAGGCTTATTGGGCAATGAGCAGTTCTTC.

This chain connects TRBV5-6 to TRBJ2-3, with 9 bases aligning to TRBD2. The CDR3 spans 19 residues. The V gene's germline CDR1 is SGHDT and CDR2 YYEEEE. J lost 4 bases, V lost 4 bases, and 19 bases had no gene match. CDR3 bases: TGTGCCAGCAGCCAGACTCCTTTTCTAGCGGGGACGAGTGCAGATACGCAGTATTTT. Translated, it gives CASSQTPFLAGTSADTQYF.

J is TRBJ1-5 and V is TRBV10-3; 7 nucleotides match TRBD1. Losses at the gene ends were 6 bases for V and 3 bases for J; bases not matched to a gene: 2. The CDR3 spans 13 residues. Germline lookup yields CDR1 ENHRY and CDR2 SYGVKD. The CDR3, as DNA: TGTGCCATCAGGGGACAGATCAATCAGCCCCAGCATTTT. Encoded protein: CAIRGQINQPQHF.

By share, this clone ranks as large. The gene calls are TRBV27 and TRBJ2-7, with D possibly being TRBD2 (6 bases). V lost 6 bases and J 6 bases, leaving 12 bases between the germline ends. The CDR3 length is 12 residues. Germline V gives CDR1 MNHEY, CDR2 SMNVEV (reference sequence). CDR3 sequence reads: CASSGTPGEQYF. DNA for the CDR3: TGTGCCAGCAGCGGGACTCCGGGCGAGCAGTACTTC.

This clone is large by share. The rearrangement uses TRBV28 and TRBJ2-1; D remains unclear. The CDR3 consists of 9 residues. The germline V and J ends were trimmed by 10 bases and 7 bases, with 5 bases remaining between them. Germline values: CDR1 MDHEN, CDR2 SYDVKM. For the CDR3, the DNA is TGTGCCACCTTAAATGAGCAGTTCTTC. Amino acid sequence: CATLNEQFF.

This clone showed up just a few times. The V gene is TRBV6-6, the J gene TRBJ2-2; 8 bases map to TRBD2. Germline V CDR1 and CDR2: MNHNY, SVGAGI (reference sequence). This CDR3 contains 15 residues. After removal of 6 bases from V and 5 bases from J, the junction contained 8 bases not matched to a gene. CDR3 nucleotide sequence: TGTGCCAGCAGCCCGACGGGGGGGCGGACCGGGGAGCTGTTTTTT. It codes for CASSPTGGRTGELFF.

This clone was found once. The CDR3 bases are TGTGCCAGCAGTTTTCTGGAGGAGGACACTGAAGCTTTCTTT. Protein: CASSFLEEDTEAFF. The gene calls are TRBV28 and TRBJ1-1; D unresolved. V was cut by 3 bases and J by 3 bases, with 11 bases left in between. Germline-derived CDR1 and CDR2 are MDHEN and SYDVKM. The CDR3 loop spans 14 amino acids.

The gene calls are TRBV5-6 and TRBJ2-2; possibly TRBD2 for D (7 bases). The V end was cut by 1 base, the J end by 5 bases, with 15 bases between. CDR1 is SGHDT, CDR2 YYEEEE, per germline. CDR3 length: 16 residues. This CDR3 is CASSLWRGRGTGELFF. In nucleotides, the CDR3 is TGTGCCAGCAGCTTGTGGCGGGGGCGAGGGACCGGGGAGCTGTTTTTT.

This sequence joins TRBV6-5 and TRBJ2-6; TRBD2 is a possible D gene (5 bases). Between the trimmed V and J ends, which lost 2 bases and 0 bases, there was a span of 5 bases. Germline V gene data show CDR1 as MNHEY and CDR2 as SVGAGI. The CDR3 is 15 residues long. CDR3: CASSYEGSGANVLTF. Here the CDR3 DNA reads TGTGCCAGCAGTTACGAGGGCTCTGGGGCCAACGTCCTGACTTTC.

The rearrangement links TRBV7-8 to TRBJ1-2, with TRBD1 matching over 10 bases. Germline lookup yields CDR1 SGHVS and CDR2 FQNEAQ. The CDR3 totals 14 residues. Trimming removed 4 bases from V and 8 bases from J; junction bases left unmatched: 7. The CDR3: CASSYRDRGEGYTF. CDR3 nucleotides: TGTGCCAGCAGCTACCGGGACAGGGGAGAAGGCTACACCTTC.

The sample holds one count of this clone. This rearrangement joins TRBV25-1 to TRBJ2-7, with 9 bases aligning to TRBD1. With 6 bases clipped from V and 2 bases from J, the junction kept 8 bases outside the gene matches. Germline CDR1 MGHDK, CDR2 SYGVNS. The CDR3 length is 15 residues. This CDR3 reads CASSEDRGYTYEQYF. For the CDR3, the DNA is TGTGCCAGCAGCGAGGACAGGGGATATACCTACGAGCAGTACTTC.